This TCR beta chain was profiled in a study of blood T cell repertoires in COVID-19. The wider study: COVID-19 samples, acute and convalescent, were from the United States, Italy and Spain.

The length of the CDR3 is 16 residues. The V end was cut by 3 bases, the J end by 5 bases, with 20 bases between. CDR1 is LNHDA, CDR2 SQIVND, per germline (reference sequence). How the authors handled the data: Estimates of nucleated cell counts were drawn from the amplification of reference gene primers. Only in-frame clones appear in the TCRdb table, and some are missing; sequencing was by immunoSEQ multiplex PCR. From that table come the V and J calls and clone size; the DNA was used to work out D and trimming. The data contain around 60,000 clones, about three quarters of them seen just once; the ten biggest clones take up under 25%.

The rearrangement joins TRBV19 to TRBJ2-7, with D maybe TRBD2 (6 bases). Sequenced sample: peripheral blood. This TCR was recovered from a man aged 25-45 years with COVID-19, enrolled during active disease. The CDR3 DNA reads TGTGCCAGTAGTATGCTTAAGGCCGGGAGTAGGAACGAGCAGTACTTC. Translating it yields CASSMLKAGSRNEQYF.